Below, 8 T cell receptor beta chains from the same sample are listed, as sequenced in a study of OX40 agonist ivuxolimab in advanced cancers. Sequencing was performed with immunoSEQ multiplex PCR; in TCRdb, only in-frame clones are kept and a portion is missing. This sample has about 47,000 clones, with about 88% found just once. The sample was CD4+ or CD8+ T cells sorted from blood, taken in a trial of the OX40 agonist ivuxolimab. These receptors were collected from an adult with an advanced solid tumor such as melanoma, head and neck, liver or kidney cancer.

The chain carries TRBV30 and TRBJ2-3; 9 nucleotides line up with TRBD2. After removal of 3 bases from V and 4 bases from J, the junction contained 5 bases not matched to a gene. CDR1 GTSNPN and CDR2 SVGIG come from the germline V gene (reference sequence). This CDR3 has 14 residues. The CDR3 DNA reads TGTGCCTGGAGCCACAGCGGGGGGCCAGATACGCAGTATTTT. Protein product: CAWSHSGGPDTQYF.

The chain uses TRBV30 and TRBJ1-1, with no clear D. V was clipped by 4 bases and J by 5 bases, with 11 bases between them. The CDR3 runs 12 residues. The germline CDR1 and CDR2 sequences are GTSNPN and SVGIG (reference sequence). The CDR3 spells CAWTLDGTEAFF. CDR3 nucleotides: TGTGCCTGGACCCTTGACGGGACTGAAGCTTTCTTT.

The rearrangement joins TRBV7-6 to TRBJ2-5; D might be TRBD1 or TRBD2, each matching 5 bases. In germline, CDR1 is SGHVS, CDR2 FNYEAQ. V gave up 7 bases and J gave up 5 bases, with 14 bases separating them. The CDR3 is made up of 13 amino acids. The CDR3 is CASTLIEGETQYF. DNA of the CDR3: TGTGCCAGCACCCTAATCGAGGGGGAGACCCAGTACTTC.

This rearrangement joins TRBV7-2 to TRBJ2-6, with D possibly being TRBD1 or TRBD2 (5 bases each). The CDR3 is made up of 18 amino acids. V dropped 4 bases and J dropped 0 bases, with 16 bases sitting between them. Germline V gives CDR1 SGHTA, CDR2 FQGNSA. For the CDR3, the DNA is TGTGCCAGCAGCTACCCCGGGGCTACAAGCTCTGGGGCCAACGTCCTGACTTTC. It translates to CASSYPGATSSGANVLTF.

This chain links TRBV6-5 with TRBJ1-5, with 9 bases that match TRBD1. In germline, CDR1 is MNHEY, CDR2 SVGAGI. The CDR3 consists of 16 residues. The junction had 7 bases not matched to a gene; V was cut back by 0 bases and J by 7 bases. CDR3 protein: CASSYSADRGGQPQHF. DNA of the CDR3: TGTGCCAGCAGTTACTCCGCGGACAGGGGAGGACAGCCCCAGCATTTT.

V gene TRBV7-2 combines with J gene TRBJ2-1, with TRBD2 identical over 10 bases. Germline V gene sequence: CDR1 SGHTA, CDR2 FQGNSA. Unmatched junction bases numbered 6, after V lost 4 bases and J lost 6 bases. The CDR3 is made up of 15 amino acids. CDR3 coding DNA: TGTGCCAGCAGCTGGCTAGCGGGGGACACCAATGAGCAGTTCTTC. This translates into CASSWLAGDTNEQFF.

The chain couples TRBV6-1 to TRBJ2-7; no firm D call. Per the germline V gene, CDR1 is MNHNS and CDR2 is SASEGT. This CDR3 contains 14 residues. V shed 2 bases and J shed 2 bases, with 10 bases lying between them. For the CDR3, the DNA is TGTGCCAGCAGTGAATCAGGCGCAACCTACGAGCAGTACTTC. This gives the protein CASSESGATYEQYF.

CDR3 sequence reads: CASSAGPGYEQYF. In DNA form, the CDR3 reads TGTGCCAGTAGTGCGGGACCCGGCTACGAGCAGTACTTC. This chain uses TRBV19 with TRBJ2-7, with D tentatively TRBD2 (6 bases). Per the germline V gene, CDR1 is LNHDA and CDR2 is SQIVND (reference sequence). CDR3 size: 13 residues. The V and J ends lost 5 bases and 3 bases respectively, with 11 bases between them.